This entry is about one T cell receptor (beta chain). This clonotype has a handful of counts. It lacks a known antigen. Base qualities were left out, and no much larger clone turns up one base away. The memory CD4+ T cell population was isolated based on a CD4+CD45RO+CD25- phenotype. Tregs, naive and memory CD4+ T cells from tumor, blood and ipsilateral draining lymph nodes of 5 or 6 breast cancer patients underwent full-length TCR alpha and beta sequencing. Tumor tissue and lymph nodes obtained by ipsilateral axillary dissection were perfused with PBS, cut into small pieces and digested using collagenase I and hyaluronidase. Ficoll density gradient centrifugation was used to isolate mononuclear cells from lymph nodes or from roughly 54 ml of peripheral blood. Sorted cell populations were confirmed by FACS to exceed 90% purity. This sample stems from a study (dated by TCRdb to about 2015). With regard to the full study: Whether tumor-infiltrating Tregs in breast cancer are recruited from blood Tregs or converted in situ from other CD4+ T cell subsets was tested.

Looking up the germline V gene (reference sequence) yields CDR1 LGHDT and CDR2 YNNKEL. The junction shows trimming of 0 bases on V and 4 bases on J, plus 4 bases between the germline ends. The CDR3 runs 13 residues from the cysteine to the phenylalanine. This entry keeps only the CDR3 DNA: 39 bases, framed from base 1. Full-length TCR variable regions were amplified by 5' RACE PCR using constant-region reverse primers, and then by semi-nested PCR using Nested Universal Primer A. Using the ReliaPrep RNA Cell Miniprep System, total RNA was extracted, and the SMARTer RACE 5'/3' Kit was then used to reverse transcribe the RNA into 5'RACE-ready cDNA. An Illumina MiSeq was used to sequence the full-length TCR alpha and beta libraries, which had been barcoded with multiplex adaptors. Per the original workflow: For each of nine subset-tissue groups, sequencing data from the five patients were combined, and the groups were compared by unsupervised clustering of TCR gene usage. Repertoire similarity was calculated with the Morisita-Horn index, weighting shared sequences by their contribution to each repertoire. TCRdb cleaned the public reads at Q25 with fastp, built clones with MiXCR and kept in-frame beta chains. Rows matching on CDR3 protein sequence are summarized as one entry with the most common DNA and genes. TCRdb's processing, not the study's, gives the V and J calls here. The sample table contains roughly 40,000 distinct CDR3 sequences; only one count was recorded for less than 35% of them. The ten largest account for around 3.5% of the sample.

The research as a whole found: The validation in the larger cohort was limited to a single TCR beta V-J rearrangement instead of whole repertoires. The TCR gene usage of tumor memory CD4+ T cells clustered together with blood and lymph node memory CD4+ cells and with lymph node naive CD4+ cells. Tumor-infiltrating Treg TCR alpha and beta sequences overlapped most with tumor naive CD4+ T cells, then with blood naive CD4+ T cells.

The V and J genes are TRBV3-1 and TRBJ1-5; the D gene lacks a confident call. The clonotype originates from a female donor with breast cancer. Sequenced input: memory CD4+ T cells sorted from a lymph node. The cell subset or site label for this specimen denotes: memory CD4+ T cells, CD4+CD45RO+CD25-. The CDR3: CASSQDLNQPQHF. The nucleotide sequence reads as follows: TGTGCCAGCAGCCAAGATCTGAATCAGCCCCAGCATTTT.